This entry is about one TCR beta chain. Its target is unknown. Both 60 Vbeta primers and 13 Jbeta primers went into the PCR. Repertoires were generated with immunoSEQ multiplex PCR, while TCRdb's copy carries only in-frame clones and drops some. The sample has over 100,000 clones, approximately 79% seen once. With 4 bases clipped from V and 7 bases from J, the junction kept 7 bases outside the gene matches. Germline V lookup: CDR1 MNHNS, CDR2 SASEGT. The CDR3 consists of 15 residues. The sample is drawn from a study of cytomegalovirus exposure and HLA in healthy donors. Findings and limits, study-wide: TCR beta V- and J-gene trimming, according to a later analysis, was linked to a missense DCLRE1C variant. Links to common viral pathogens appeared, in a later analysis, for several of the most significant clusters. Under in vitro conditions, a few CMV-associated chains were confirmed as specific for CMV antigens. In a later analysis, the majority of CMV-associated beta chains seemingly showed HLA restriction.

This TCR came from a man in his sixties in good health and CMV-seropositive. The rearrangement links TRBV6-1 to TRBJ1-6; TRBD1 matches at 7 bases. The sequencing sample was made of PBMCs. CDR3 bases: TGTGCCAGCAGTGGCAAACAGGGGAAGAATTCACCCCTCCACTTT. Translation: CASSGKQGKNSPLHF.